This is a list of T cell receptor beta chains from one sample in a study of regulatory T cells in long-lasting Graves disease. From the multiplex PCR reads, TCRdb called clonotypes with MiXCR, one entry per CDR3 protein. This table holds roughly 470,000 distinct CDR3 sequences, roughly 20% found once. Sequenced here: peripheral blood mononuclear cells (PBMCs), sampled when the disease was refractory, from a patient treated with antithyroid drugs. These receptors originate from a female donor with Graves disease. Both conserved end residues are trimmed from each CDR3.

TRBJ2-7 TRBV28 ASSRRADRFQSYEQY
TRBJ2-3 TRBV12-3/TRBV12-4 ASGAGWGTDTQY
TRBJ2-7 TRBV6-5 ASSYGFGDEQY
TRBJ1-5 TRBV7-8 ASSLANELRGLDQPQH
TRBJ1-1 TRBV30 AWSAGQENTEAF
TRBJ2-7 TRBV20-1 SAHDRDYEQY
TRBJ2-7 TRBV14 ASSQVGGHEQY
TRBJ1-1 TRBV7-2 ASSRRSGGTEAF
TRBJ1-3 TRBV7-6 ASSLGGVLENTIY
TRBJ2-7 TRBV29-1 SAAGGRGLSYEQY
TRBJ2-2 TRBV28 ASERGANIGELF
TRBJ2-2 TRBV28 ASSLWASARQDTGELF
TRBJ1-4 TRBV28 ASTEGGRGITNEKLF
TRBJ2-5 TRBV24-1 ATSDHGTGLALKETQY
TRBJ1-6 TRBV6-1 ASNHRGSPLH
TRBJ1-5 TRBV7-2 ASSITGGGNQPQH
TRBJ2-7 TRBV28 ASSFSGTSAYEQY
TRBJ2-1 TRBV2 ASPSGSSYNEQF
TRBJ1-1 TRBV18 ASSPTGQMNTEAF
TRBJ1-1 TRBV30 AWSKNTEAF
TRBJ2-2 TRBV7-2 ASSLWTRAPTGELF
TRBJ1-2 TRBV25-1 ASSESFSGKGGYT
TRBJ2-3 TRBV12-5 ASGLELGGDTQY
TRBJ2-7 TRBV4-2 ASKLSLADGNYEQY
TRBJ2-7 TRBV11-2 ASSSDRGNEQY
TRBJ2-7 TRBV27 ASKTSWNDPYEQY
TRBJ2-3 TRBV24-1 ATSDPVGGISTDTQY
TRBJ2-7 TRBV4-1 ASSQGGIPSYEQY
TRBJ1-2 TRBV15 ATSSPGIPGGYT
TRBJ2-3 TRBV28 ASFPLGASTDTQY
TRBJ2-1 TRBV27 ASRPIRTSGEGEQF
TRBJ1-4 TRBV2 ASSRPLKDPGQRNEKLF
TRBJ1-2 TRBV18 ASSPSDRPNYGYT
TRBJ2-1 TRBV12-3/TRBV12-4 ASSLAGLAGDSYNEQF
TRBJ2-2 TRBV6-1 ASRRLAGLNTGELF
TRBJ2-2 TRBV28 ASSSLGLAGFGELF
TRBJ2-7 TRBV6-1 ASGAGIAGEYEQY
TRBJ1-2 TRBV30 AWTLGGSGYT
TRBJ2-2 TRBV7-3 ASSQGQGAGELF
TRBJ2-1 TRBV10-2 ASSESEVASEQF
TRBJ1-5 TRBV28 ASSFTGRGQPQH
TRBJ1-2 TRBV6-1 ASSQGTGLGYT
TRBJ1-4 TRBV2 ASILIAGLGKLF
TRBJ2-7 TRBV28 ASSEQDSSYEQY
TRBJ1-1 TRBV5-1 ASSLGGQGATEAF
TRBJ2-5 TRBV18 ASSPSTYRWETQY